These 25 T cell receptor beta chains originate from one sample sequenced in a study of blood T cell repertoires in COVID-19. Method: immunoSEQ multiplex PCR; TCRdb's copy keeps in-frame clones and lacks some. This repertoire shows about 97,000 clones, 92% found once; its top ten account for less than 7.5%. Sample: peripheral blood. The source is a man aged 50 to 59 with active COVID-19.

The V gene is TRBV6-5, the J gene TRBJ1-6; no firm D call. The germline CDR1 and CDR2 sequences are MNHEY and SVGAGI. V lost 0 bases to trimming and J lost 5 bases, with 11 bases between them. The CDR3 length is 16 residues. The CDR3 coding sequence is TGTGCCAGCAGTTACTCCCGCAACAGTAATAATTCACCCCTCCACTTT. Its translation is CASSYSRNSNNSPLHF.

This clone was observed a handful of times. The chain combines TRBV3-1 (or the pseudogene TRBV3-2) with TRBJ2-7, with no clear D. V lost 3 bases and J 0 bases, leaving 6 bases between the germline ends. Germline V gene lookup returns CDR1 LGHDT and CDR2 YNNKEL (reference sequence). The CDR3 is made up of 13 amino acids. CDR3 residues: CASSQGNSYEQYF. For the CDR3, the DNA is TGTGCCAGCAGCCAGGGCAACTCCTACGAGCAGTACTTC.

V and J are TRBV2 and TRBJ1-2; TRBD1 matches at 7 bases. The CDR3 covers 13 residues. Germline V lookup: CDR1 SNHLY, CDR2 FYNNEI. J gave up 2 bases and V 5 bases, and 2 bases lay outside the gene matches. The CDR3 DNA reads TGTGCCAGCAGTCAACAGGGGAACTATGGCTACACCTTC. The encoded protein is CASSQQGNYGYTF.

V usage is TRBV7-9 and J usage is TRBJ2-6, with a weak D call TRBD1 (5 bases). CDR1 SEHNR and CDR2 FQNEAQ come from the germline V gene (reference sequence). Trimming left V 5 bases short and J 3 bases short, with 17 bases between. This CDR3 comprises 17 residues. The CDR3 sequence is CASSHPTVKYGANVLTF. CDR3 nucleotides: TGTGCCAGCAGCCACCCGACAGTGAAATATGGGGCCAACGTCCTGACTTTC.

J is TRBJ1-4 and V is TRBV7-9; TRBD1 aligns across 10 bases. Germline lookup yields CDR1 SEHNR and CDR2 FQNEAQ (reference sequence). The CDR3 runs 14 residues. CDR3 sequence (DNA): TGTGCGGGACAGGGGCTAGAAACGAATGAAAAACTGTTTTTT. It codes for CAGQGLETNEKLFF.

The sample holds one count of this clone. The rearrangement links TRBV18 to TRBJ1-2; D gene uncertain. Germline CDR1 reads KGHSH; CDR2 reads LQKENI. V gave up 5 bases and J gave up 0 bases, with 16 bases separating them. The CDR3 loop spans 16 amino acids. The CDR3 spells CASSSMSGGTNYGYTF. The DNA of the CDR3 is TGTGCCAGCTCATCTATGTCGGGCGGGACTAACTATGGCTACACCTTC.

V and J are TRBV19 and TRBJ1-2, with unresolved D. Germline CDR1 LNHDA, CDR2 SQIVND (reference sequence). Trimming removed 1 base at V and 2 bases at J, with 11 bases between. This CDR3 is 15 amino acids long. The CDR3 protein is CASSIAVPRNYGYTF. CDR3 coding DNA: TGTGCCAGTAGTATAGCCGTTCCTAGGAACTATGGCTACACCTTC.

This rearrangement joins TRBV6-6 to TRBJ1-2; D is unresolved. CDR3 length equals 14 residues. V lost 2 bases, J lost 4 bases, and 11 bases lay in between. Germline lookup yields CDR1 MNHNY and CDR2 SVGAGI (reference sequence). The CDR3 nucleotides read TGTGCCAGCAGTTACGGTTCTCAAGCCTATGGCTACACCTTC. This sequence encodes CASSYGSQAYGYTF.

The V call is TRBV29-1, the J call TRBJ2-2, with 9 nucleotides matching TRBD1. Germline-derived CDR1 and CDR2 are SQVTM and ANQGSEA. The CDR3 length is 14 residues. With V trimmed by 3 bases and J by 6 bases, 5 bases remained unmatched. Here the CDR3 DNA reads TGCAGCGTTGACGGGACAGGGATTGCCGGGGAGCTGTTTTTT. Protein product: CSVDGTGIAGELFF.

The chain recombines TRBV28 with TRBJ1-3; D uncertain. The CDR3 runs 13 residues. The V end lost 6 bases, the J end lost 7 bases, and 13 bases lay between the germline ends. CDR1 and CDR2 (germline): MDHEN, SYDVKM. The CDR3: CASSRPSGNTIYF. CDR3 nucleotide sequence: TGTGCCAGCAGCCGCCCAAGCGGCAACACCATATATTTT.

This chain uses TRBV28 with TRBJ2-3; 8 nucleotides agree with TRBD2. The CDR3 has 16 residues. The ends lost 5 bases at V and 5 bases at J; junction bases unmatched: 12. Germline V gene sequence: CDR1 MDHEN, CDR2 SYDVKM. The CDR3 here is CASSTTSAGGLDTQYF. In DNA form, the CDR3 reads TGTGCCAGCAGTACTACGTCTGCGGGAGGATTAGATACGCAGTATTTT.

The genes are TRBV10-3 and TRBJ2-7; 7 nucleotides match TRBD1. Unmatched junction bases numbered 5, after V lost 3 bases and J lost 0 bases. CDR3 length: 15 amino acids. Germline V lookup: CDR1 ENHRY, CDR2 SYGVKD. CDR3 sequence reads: CAISEGQESSYEQYF. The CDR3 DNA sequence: TGTGCCATCAGTGAAGGACAGGAGAGCTCCTACGAGCAGTACTTC.

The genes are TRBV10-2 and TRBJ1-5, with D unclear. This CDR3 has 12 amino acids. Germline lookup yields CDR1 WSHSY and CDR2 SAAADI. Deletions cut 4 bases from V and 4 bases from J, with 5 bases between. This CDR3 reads CASSGENQPQHF. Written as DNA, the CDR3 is TGCGCCAGCAGTGGAGAAAATCAGCCCCAGCATTTT.

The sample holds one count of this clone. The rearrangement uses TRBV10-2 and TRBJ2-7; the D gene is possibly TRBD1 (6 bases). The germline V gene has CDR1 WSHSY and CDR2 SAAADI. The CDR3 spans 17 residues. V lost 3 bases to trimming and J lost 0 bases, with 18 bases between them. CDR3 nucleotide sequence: TGCGCCAGCAGTGAATTGTATGGGGGCAGGGGCTCCTACGAGCAGTACTTC. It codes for CASSELYGGRGSYEQYF.

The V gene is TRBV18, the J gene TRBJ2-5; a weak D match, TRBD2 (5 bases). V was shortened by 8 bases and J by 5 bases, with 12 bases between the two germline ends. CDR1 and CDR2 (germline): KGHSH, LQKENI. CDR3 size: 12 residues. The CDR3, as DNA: TGTGCCAGCGGCCAGCGGTCCGAGACCCAGTACTTC. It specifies CASGQRSETQYF.

CDR3: CASSATTGPNEQYF. The CDR3 bases are TGTGCCAGCAGCGCCACGACAGGACCTAACGAGCAGTACTTC. This chain connects TRBV9 to TRBJ2-7, with D possibly being TRBD1 (6 bases). CDR3 length: 14 amino acids. Germline CDR1 and CDR2: SGDLS and YYNGEE. Trimming took 3 bases from V and 5 from J, leaving 15 bases between them. The full variable domain, in which reference TRBV9 and TRBJ2-7 provide the parts outside the CDR3, is DSGVTQTPKHLITATGQRVTLRCSPRSGDLSVYWYQQSLDQGLQFLIQYYNGEERAKGNILERFSAQQFPDLHSELNLSSLELGDSALYFCASSATTGPNEQYFGPGTRLTVT.

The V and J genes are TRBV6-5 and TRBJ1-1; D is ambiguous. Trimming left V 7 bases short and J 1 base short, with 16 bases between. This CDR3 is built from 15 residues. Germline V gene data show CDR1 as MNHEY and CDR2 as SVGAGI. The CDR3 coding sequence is TGTGCCAGCACGAGGGTCGGGATACAGAACACTGAAGCTTTCTTT. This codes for CASTRVGIQNTEAFF.

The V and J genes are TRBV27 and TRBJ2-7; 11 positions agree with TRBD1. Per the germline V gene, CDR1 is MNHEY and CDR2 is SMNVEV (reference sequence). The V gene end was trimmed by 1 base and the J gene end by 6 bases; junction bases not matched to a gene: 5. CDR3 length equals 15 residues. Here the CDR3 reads CASSLLGGQGGEQYF. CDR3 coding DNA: TGTGCCAGCAGTTTATTAGGGGGACAGGGGGGCGAGCAGTACTTC.

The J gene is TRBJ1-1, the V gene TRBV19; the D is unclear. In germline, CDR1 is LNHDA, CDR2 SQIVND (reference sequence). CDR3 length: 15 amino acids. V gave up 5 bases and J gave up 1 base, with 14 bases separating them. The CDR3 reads CASSLLTVSNTEAFF. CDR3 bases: TGTGCCAGTAGTCTACTCACAGTATCGAACACTGAAGCTTTCTTT.

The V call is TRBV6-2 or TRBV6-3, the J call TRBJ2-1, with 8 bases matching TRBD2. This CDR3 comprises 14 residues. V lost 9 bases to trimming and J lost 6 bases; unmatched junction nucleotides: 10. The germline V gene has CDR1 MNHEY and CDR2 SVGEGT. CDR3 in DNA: TGTGCCAGTAGCGCAACGGGGGGGGGCAATGAGCAGTTCTTC. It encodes CASSATGGGNEQFF.

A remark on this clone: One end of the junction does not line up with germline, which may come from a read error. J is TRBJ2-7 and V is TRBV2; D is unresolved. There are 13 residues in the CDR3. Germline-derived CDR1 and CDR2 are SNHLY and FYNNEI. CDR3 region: CASSDGVSSEQYF. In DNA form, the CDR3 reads TGTGCCAGCAGTGACGGAGTTTCCTCCGAGCAGTACTTC. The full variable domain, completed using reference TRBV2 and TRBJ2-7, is EPEVTQTPSHQVTQMGQEVILRCVPISNHLYFYWYRQILGQKVEFLVSFYNNEISEKSEIFDDQFSVERPDGSNFTLKIRSTKLEDSAMYFCASSDGVSSEQYFGPGTRLTVT.

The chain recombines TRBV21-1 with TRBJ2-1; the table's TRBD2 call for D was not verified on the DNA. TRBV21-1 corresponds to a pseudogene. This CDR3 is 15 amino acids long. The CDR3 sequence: CASSCAGWSYNEQFF. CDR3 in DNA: TGTGCCAGCAGCTGTGCGGGATGGTCCTACAATGAGCAGTTCTTC.

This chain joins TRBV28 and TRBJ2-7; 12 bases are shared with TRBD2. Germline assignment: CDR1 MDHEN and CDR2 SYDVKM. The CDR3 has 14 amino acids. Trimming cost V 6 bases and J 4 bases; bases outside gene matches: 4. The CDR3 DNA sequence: TGTGCCAGCAGGGCCGGGACTAGCGGGTACGAGCAGTACTTC. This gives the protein CASRAGTSGYEQYF.

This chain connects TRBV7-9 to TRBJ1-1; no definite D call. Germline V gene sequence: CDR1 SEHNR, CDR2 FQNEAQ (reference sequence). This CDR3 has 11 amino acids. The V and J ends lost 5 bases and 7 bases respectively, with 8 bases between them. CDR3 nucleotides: TGTGCCAGCAGCGGACTTGGTGAAGCTTTCTTT. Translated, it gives CASSGLGEAFF.

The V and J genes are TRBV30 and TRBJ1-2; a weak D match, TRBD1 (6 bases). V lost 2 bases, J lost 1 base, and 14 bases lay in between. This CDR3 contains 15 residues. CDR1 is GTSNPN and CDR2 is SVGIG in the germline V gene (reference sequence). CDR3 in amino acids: CAWSSGTPFNYGYTF. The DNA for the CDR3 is TGTGCCTGGAGTTCCGGGACACCTTTTAACTATGGCTACACCTTC.